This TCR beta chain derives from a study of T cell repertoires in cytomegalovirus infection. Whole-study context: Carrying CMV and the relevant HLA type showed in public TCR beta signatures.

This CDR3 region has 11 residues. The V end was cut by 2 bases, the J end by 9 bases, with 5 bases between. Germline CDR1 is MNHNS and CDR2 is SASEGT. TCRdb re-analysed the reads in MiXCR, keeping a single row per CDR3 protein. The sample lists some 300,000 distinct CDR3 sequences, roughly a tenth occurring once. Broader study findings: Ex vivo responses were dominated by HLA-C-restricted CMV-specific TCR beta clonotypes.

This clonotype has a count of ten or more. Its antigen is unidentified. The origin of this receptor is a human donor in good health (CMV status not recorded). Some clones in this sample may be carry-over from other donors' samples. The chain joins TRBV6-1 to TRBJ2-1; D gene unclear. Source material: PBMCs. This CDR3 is CASSETGEQFF. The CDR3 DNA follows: TGTGCCAGCAGTGAAACGGGTGAGCAGTTCTTC.